A selection of T cell receptor beta chains follows, all from one sample in a study of CD8 T cells in ankylosing spondylitis. From the 5' RACE reads, TCRdb called clonotypes with MiXCR, one entry per CDR3 protein. The table shows hundreds of thousands of distinct CDR3 sequences, with roughly a third occurring only once. Sequenced material: blood, either unsorted or a sorted T cell fraction (not recorded which). These receptors all stem from a male donor with ankylosing spondylitis or in good health (not recorded which). The CDR3 runs from the conserved cysteine through the conserved F or W. The D gene is left open where the match is weak. The size field is filled for only some rows; it gives once, few, many or a size class.

j_gene,d_gene,v_gene,abundance,CDR3aa,CDR3nt
TRBJ2-2,-,TRBV29-1,-,CSVELTKGTGELFF,TGCAGCGTTGAGCTGACTAAGGGCACCGGGGAGCTGTTTTTT
TRBJ2-7,-,TRBV12-3/TRBV12-4,few,CASTTRSFGEQYF,TGTGCCAGCACCACCAGAAGCTTCGGCGAGCAGTACTTC
TRBJ1-1,-,TRBV3-1,-,CASSQKGGNTEAFF,TGTGCCAGCAGCCAAAAAGGGGGAAACACTGAAGCTTTCTTT
TRBJ2-7,TRBD2,TRBV29-1,few,CSVLAGSYEQYF,TGCAGCGTGCTAGCGGGGAGCTACGAGCAGTACTTC
TRBJ2-7,-,TRBV6-2/TRBV6-3,-,CASSYATGQTSFF,TGTGCCAGCAGTTACGCGACAGGACAGACCAGTTTCTTC
TRBJ2-1,TRBD1,TRBV7-9,-,CASSLRDRANNEQFF,TGTGCCAGCAGCTTAAGGGACAGGGCAAACAATGAGCAGTTCTTC
TRBJ2-6,-,TRBV20-1,few,CSARGANVLTF,TGCAGTGCCCGTGGGGCCAACGTCCTGACTTTC
TRBJ1-5,TRBD1,TRBV20-1,few,CSARGLAGGSLVQPQHF,TGCAGTGCTAGAGGTTTGGCAGGGGGTTCGTTGGTTCAGCCCCAGCATTTT
TRBJ2-7,-,TRBV6-1,-,CASSEPQVPYEQYF,TGTGCCAGCAGTGAACCGCAGGTCCCCTACGAGCAGTACTTC
TRBJ2-3,-,TRBV12-3/TRBV12-4,-,CASSPSTGHTQYF,TGTGCCAGCAGTCCGTCGACAGGACATACGCAGTATTTT
TRBJ2-1,-,TRBV5-1,-,CASSPFPGAIYEQFF,TGCGCCAGCAGCCCCTTCCCGGGGGCCATCTATGAGCAGTTCTTC
TRBJ2-1,TRBD2,TRBV6-5,few,CASSYSSGGADEQFF,TGTGCCAGCAGTTACTCAAGCGGGGGGGCTGATGAGCAGTTCTTC
TRBJ2-7,-,TRBV12-3/TRBV12-4,-,CAIQTGLEQYF,TGTGCCATCCAGACGGGGCTAGAGCAGTACTTC
TRBJ1-2,TRBD1,TRBV20-1,many,CSASVPGQGARGYTF,TGCAGTGCATCGGTCCCGGGACAGGGGGCGCGGGGCTACACCTTC
TRBJ2-2,TRBD2,TRBV6-5,-,CASSYSLAGGELFF,TGTGCCAGCAGTTACTCCCTAGCGGGGGGGGAGCTGTTTTTT
TRBJ1-1,-,TRBV6-5,few,CASSYQGPPLDFF,TGTGCCAGCAGTTACCAGGGACCGCCCCTTGATTTCTTT
TRBJ2-3,-,TRBV6-1,few,CASSAAVPDTQYF,TGTGCCAGCAGTGCGGCAGTCCCAGATACGCAGTATTTT
TRBJ2-5,-,TRBV11-3,-,CASSSGLEEETQYF,TGTGCCAGCAGCTCGGGACTGGAGGAGGAGACCCAGTACTTC
TRBJ2-2,-,TRBV27,few,CASSLSGYGLGSDTGELFF,TGTGCCAGCAGTTTAAGTGGTTACGGGTTGGGTTCCGACACCGGGGAGCTGTTTTTT
TRBJ2-1,-,TRBV5-1,-,CASSQGSSYNEQFF,TGCGCCAGCTCCCAAGGGAGCTCCTACAATGAGCAGTTCTTC
TRBJ2-7,TRBD2,TRBV7-9,-,CASSFSGGGREQYF,TGTGCCAGCAGCTTCAGCGGGGGCGGACGCGAGCAGTACTTC
TRBJ2-2,-,TRBV28,-,CASSQLSGELFF,TGTGCCAGCAGCCAACTCAGCGGGGAGCTGTTTTTT
TRBJ2-7,-,TRBV20-1,many,CSARDRSYEQYF,TGCAGTGCTAGGGATCGGAGCTACGAGCAGTACTTC
TRBJ2-5,TRBD1,TRBV29-1,-,CSVEKGAETQYF,TGCAGCGTTGAAAAGGGGGCGGAGACCCAGTACTTC
TRBJ2-7,TRBD1,TRBV29-1,-,CSVEPGQGNEQYF,TGCAGCGTTGAGCCGGGACAGGGTAACGAGCAGTACTTC
TRBJ2-7,-,TRBV3-1,-,CASGSQEYEQYF,TGTGCCAGCGGGTCGCAGGAGTACGAGCAGTACTTC
TRBJ2-4,-,TRBV9,-,CASSEENKNIQYF,TGTGCCAGCAGCGAGGAGAATAAAAACATTCAGTACTTC
TRBJ2-5,-,TRBV20-1,many,CSAGPGGQETQYF,TGCAGTGCTGGCCCCGGCGGCCAAGAGACCCAGTACTTC
TRBJ2-7,-,TRBV20-1,many,CSASSRDTTYEQYF,TGCAGTGCTTCCTCCCGGGACACAACCTACGAGCAGTACTTC
TRBJ2-6,-,TRBV29-1,few,CSVESAGANVLTF,TGCAGCGTTGAGTCAGCTGGGGCCAACGTCCTGACTTTC
TRBJ2-3,-,TRBV3-1,-,CASSRQRADTQYF,TGTGCCAGCAGCCGTCAGAGGGCAGATACGCAGTATTTT
TRBJ2-3,-,TRBV6-5,-,CASSYRGPRDTQYF,TGTGCCAGCAGTTACCGGGGTCCTCGGGATACGCAGTATTTT
TRBJ2-7,TRBD2,TRBV5-1,-,CASSSIGLAGADEQYF,TGCGCCAGCAGCTCTATAGGACTAGCGGGGGCTGACGAGCAGTACTTC
TRBJ2-7,-,TRBV20-1,few,CSAQAGPYEQYF,TGCAGTGCCCAGGCGGGCCCGTACGAGCAGTACTTC
TRBJ2-7,TRBD1,TRBV12-3/TRBV12-4,many,CASSSRTGWIYEQYF,TGTGCCAGCAGTTCTCGGACAGGGTGGATCTACGAGCAGTACTTC
TRBJ2-7,-,TRBV29-1,few,CSVPRLDYEQYF,TGCAGCGTTCCACGACTGGATTACGAGCAGTACTTC
TRBJ2-3,-,TRBV20-1,-,CSASDRGPTDTQYF,TGCAGTGCTAGCGATCGGGGGCCCACAGATACGCAGTATTTT
TRBJ2-6,-,TRBV19,-,CASRISGANVLTF,TGTGCCAGTAGGATTTCTGGGGCCAACGTCCTGACTTTC
TRBJ2-7,-,TRBV5-1,-,CASSFFGITTYEQYF,TGCGCCAGCAGCTTTTTCGGGATTACGACCTACGAGCAGTACTTC
TRBJ2-3,-,TRBV7-2,few,CASSVNLATSTDTQYF,TGTGCCAGCAGCGTCAACCTAGCGACGAGCACAGATACGCAGTATTTT
TRBJ2-7,-,TRBV6-1,-,CASSVGEQYF,TGTGCCAGCAGTGTCGGAGAGCAGTACTTC
TRBJ2-4,TRBD1,TRBV12-3/TRBV12-4,-,CASIRNPLSGGENIQYF,TGTGCCAGCATCCGGAATCCCCTGTCAGGGGGAGAAAACATTCAGTACTTC
TRBJ2-1,TRBD2,TRBV29-1,-,CSVGRSFDYNEQFF,TGCAGCGTCGGGAGGTCTTTCGATTACAATGAGCAGTTCTTC
TRBJ2-1,-,TRBV29-1,-,CSVEDDSSYNEQFF,TGCAGCGTTGAAGATGACAGCTCCTACAATGAGCAGTTCTTC
TRBJ2-7,-,TRBV7-8,-,CASSPEHTSTEQYF,TGTGCCAGCAGCCCCGAACACACTAGTACCGAGCAGTACTTC
TRBJ1-1,-,TRBV29-1,-,CSVGWGQNTEAFF,TGCAGCGTTGGATGGGGGCAGAACACTGAAGCTTTCTTT
TRBJ1-1,-,TRBV29-1,-,CSVAGRGTEAFF,TGCAGCGTTGCCGGGCGGGGCACTGAAGCTTTCTTT
TRBJ2-1,TRBD2,TRBV10-3,-,CAIKGTSGRNGANEQFF,TGTGCCATCAAGGGGACTAGCGGGAGAAATGGGGCCAATGAGCAGTTCTTC
TRBJ2-5,TRBD2,TRBV15,few,CATSTGRPGRAQYF,TGTGCCACCAGCACGGGGAGACCCGGGAGGGCCCAGTACTTC